This T cell receptor (beta chain) was recorded in a study of blood T cell repertoires in COVID-19. At the level of the study: Acute-phase and convalescent COVID-19 samples originated in the United States, Italy and Spain. Sample material is recorded as cDNA or gDNA derived from T cells, B-cell-depleted T cells, or PBMCs.

Per the authors' pipeline: Cell counts per sample came from amplifying reference gene primers. Produced via immunoSEQ multiplex PCR; TCRdb's table is partial and in-frame only. The V and J calls and clone size are taken from that table; D and trimming were inferred from the DNA. The top ten clones hold 1.5% to 2% of a sample with approximately 250,000 clones, 86% of them seen once. The clonotype was recovered from a woman between 55 and 75 years old who had recovered from COVID-19. Sequencing was carried out using peripheral blood.

Here the CDR3 reads CATRRGLQETQYF. The DNA of the CDR3 is TGTGCTACCCGGAGGGGACTACAAGAGACCCAGTACTTC. The chain employs TRBV2 and TRBJ2-5, with 7 bases matching TRBD2. From germline, CDR1 is SNHLY and CDR2 FYNNEI. This CDR3 is built from 13 residues.